This T cell receptor (beta chain) derives from a study of blood T cells in healthy people across ages. Study as a whole: About one barcoded beta molecule per two T cells came from capture by template switching. Study-wide results and limits: The study lacked donor CMV status, which possibly confounded expanded clonotype changes. The diversity estimates, figures obtained from one million T cells, were considered underestimates. TCR beta diversity, measured per million T cells, fell in a roughly linear way with age.

A J-beta primer mix and a sample-barcoded 5' primer were used in a second PCR of about 7 to 12 cycles. TCRdb reprocessed the 5' RACE reads with MiXCR, giving one entry per CDR3 protein. The table lists around 1,700,000 distinct CDR3 sequences, roughly 28% of them singletons, with roughly 8% in the top ten. Germline CDR1 and CDR2: SGHVS and FQNEAQ. The CDR3 has 15 amino acids. After removal of 4 bases from V and 14 bases from J, the junction contained 14 bases not matched to a gene. This clonotype has a count of ten or more. The antigen remains unidentified. The source is a woman in her thirties in good health. This chain connects TRBV7-8 to TRBJ2-1; TRBD1 matches 10 bases. Sequenced: blood. Here the CDR3 DNA reads TGTGCCAGCAGCTCAACGACAGACAGGGGGCGGGATGAGTTCTTC. Residues: CASSSTTDRGRDEFF. Combining the CDR3 with reference TRBV7-8 and TRBJ2-1 gives the whole variable domain GAGVSQSPRYKVAKRGQDVALRCDPISGHVSLFWYQQALGQGPEFLTYFQNEAQLDKSGLPSDRFFAERPEGSVSTLKIQRTQQEDSAVYLCASSSTTDRGRDEFFGPGTRLTVL.